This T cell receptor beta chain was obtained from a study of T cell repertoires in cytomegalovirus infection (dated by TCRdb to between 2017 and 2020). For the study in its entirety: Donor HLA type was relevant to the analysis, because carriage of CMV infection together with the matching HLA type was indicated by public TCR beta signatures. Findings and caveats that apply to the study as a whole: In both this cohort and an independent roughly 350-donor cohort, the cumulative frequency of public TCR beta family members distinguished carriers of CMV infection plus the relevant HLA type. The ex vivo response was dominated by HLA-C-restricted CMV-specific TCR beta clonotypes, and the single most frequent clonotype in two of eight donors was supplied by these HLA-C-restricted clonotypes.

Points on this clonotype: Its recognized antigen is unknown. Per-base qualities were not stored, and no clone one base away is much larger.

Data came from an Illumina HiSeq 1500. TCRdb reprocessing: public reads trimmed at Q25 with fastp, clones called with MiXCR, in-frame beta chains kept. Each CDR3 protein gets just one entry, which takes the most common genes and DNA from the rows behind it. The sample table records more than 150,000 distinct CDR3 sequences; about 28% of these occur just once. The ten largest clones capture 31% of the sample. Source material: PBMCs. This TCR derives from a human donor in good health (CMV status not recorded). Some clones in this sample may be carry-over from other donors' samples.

In nucleotides, the sequence is TGTGCCAGCAGCTTAGGCAGCAACAATGAGCAGTTCTTC. The translation is CASSLGSNNEQFF. The sequence is built from TRBV7-2 and TRBJ2-1, with the D segment identity uncertain. The germline V gene yields SGHTA for CDR1 and FQGNSA for CDR2. Including the terminal cysteine and phenylalanine, the CDR3 comprises 13 residues. The retained sequence is limited to the CDR3, 39 bases, with the frame set at the first base. V and J are truncated by 1 base and 5 bases respectively, leaving an intervening sequence of 6 bases.